This T cell receptor (beta chain) was recovered during a study of T cell changes during pregnancy in multiple sclerosis. V was clipped by 1 base and J by 2 bases; unmatched bases: 4. The length of the CDR3 is 16 residues. CDR1 and CDR2 from the germline V gene are SGHTA and FQGTGA. Using immunoSEQ multiplex PCR, the repertoire was profiled, and TCRdb retains in-frame clones only, with some absent. The table records some 110,000 clones, more than 80% of them present only once. Sequencing was performed on peripheral blood, taken before pregnancy. The rearrangement joins TRBV7-3 to TRBJ2-3; TRBD2 matches 9 bases. The sequence was collected from a female donor with multiple sclerosis, enrolled in a pregnancy study. The chain's CDR3 is CASSLMSSGNTDTQYF. The CDR3 DNA reads TGTGCCAGCAGCTTAATGTCTAGCGGGAACACAGATACGCAGTATTTT.